The present TCR beta chain was sequenced within a study of blood T cell repertoires in COVID-19. Turning to the study itself: The United States, Italy and Spain provided the acute and convalescent COVID-19 samples. T cells, B-cell-depleted T cells, or PBMCs supplied cDNA or gDNA.

CDR1 and CDR2 (germline): MNHEY, SVGAGI. The CDR3 sequence is 15 residues long. Germline trimming cut 2 bases from V and 6 bases from J; bases unmatched to any gene: 7. In the authors' workflow: The authors estimated nucleated cell counts from reference gene primer amplification. Repertoires were generated with immunoSEQ multiplex PCR, while TCRdb's copy carries only in-frame clones and drops some. That table supplies the V and J calls and clone size; D and trimming were determined from the DNA. The sample holds 300,000 to 400,000 clones, 88% seen once. Patients of the Seattle cohort, enrolled during active infection, were followed longitudinally.

The TCR comes from a woman in her 70s with COVID-19, enrolled during active disease. The chain is built from TRBV6-5 and TRBJ2-3; 8 bases are a match to TRBD2. The specimen sequenced was peripheral blood. CDR3 sequence: CASSYGTGGKDTQYF. DNA of the CDR3: TGTGCCAGCAGTTACGGTACGGGGGGGAAGGATACGCAGTATTTT.